A selection of T cell receptor beta chains follows, all from one sample in a study of T cell responses to AZD1222 COVID-19 vaccine. Clones were read by immunoSEQ multiplex PCR, and TCRdb kept only the in-frame ones, dropping some. The table lists some 150,000 clones, 75% to 95% of them singletons, with approximately 1.8% in the top ten. This sample comprised peripheral blood, obtained on day 0 of AZD1222 vaccination. All receptors derive from an adult in good health. Each CDR3 is given with its conserved first and last residue.

j_call: TRBJ2-7
v_call: TRBV27
cdr3_aa: CASRSGLAGGEQYF

j_call: TRBJ2-5
v_call: TRBV7-2
cdr3_aa: CASSLVLAGYQETQYF

j_call: TRBJ2-2
v_call: TRBV27
cdr3_aa: CASSPRVGELFF

j_call: TRBJ2-2
v_call: TRBV6-5
cdr3_aa: CASTHEVTGELFF

j_call: TRBJ2-2
v_call: TRBV27
cdr3_aa: CASRRGGRDTGELFF

j_call: TRBJ2-3
v_call: TRBV25-1
cdr3_aa: CASNYGGSADTQYF

j_call: TRBJ1-1
v_call: TRBV27
cdr3_aa: CASSLRGPLNTEAFF

j_call: TRBJ2-3
v_call: TRBV7-9
cdr3_aa: CASSLPGLAGGPWGDTQYF

j_call: TRBJ1-2
v_call: TRBV20-1
cdr3_aa: CSATTGYTF

j_call: TRBJ1-1
v_call: TRBV24-1
cdr3_aa: CATSRGGGTEAFF

j_call: TRBJ2-7
v_call: TRBV27
cdr3_aa: CASSSRTGASYEQYF

j_call: TRBJ1-2
v_call: TRBV25-1
cdr3_aa: CASSGGPYGYTF

j_call: TRBJ2-2
v_call: TRBV12-3/TRBV12-4
cdr3_aa: CASSLLRTGELFF

j_call: TRBJ2-7
v_call: TRBV29-1
cdr3_aa: CSTGQGYEQYF

j_call: TRBJ1-6
v_call: TRBV5-4
cdr3_aa: CASSLVADPNSPLHF

j_call: TRBJ2-2
v_call: TRBV28
cdr3_aa: CASSPGTGLTGELFF

j_call: TRBJ2-1
v_call: TRBV19
cdr3_aa: CASSTPLREQFF

j_call: TRBJ1-4
v_call: TRBV7-2
cdr3_aa: CASSPQPGLSEKLFF

j_call: TRBJ2-5
v_call: TRBV2
cdr3_aa: CASRGLAGAGETQYF

j_call: TRBJ1-2
v_call: TRBV6-1
cdr3_aa: CASSEVKAYYGYTF

j_call: TRBJ2-7
v_call: TRBV5-1
cdr3_aa: CASSLAGRTYEQYF

j_call: TRBJ1-3
v_call: TRBV28
cdr3_aa: CASSQTGTGNTIYF

j_call: TRBJ1-6
v_call: TRBV12-3/TRBV12-4
cdr3_aa: CASSGQPNSPLHF

j_call: TRBJ2-7
v_call: TRBV30
cdr3_aa: CAWSVIDGRASEQYF

j_call: TRBJ1-5
v_call: TRBV24-1
cdr3_aa: CATSDGLGNNQPQHF

j_call: TRBJ1-4
v_call: TRBV28
cdr3_aa: CASSPALAETNEKLFF

j_call: TRBJ1-4
v_call: TRBV28
cdr3_aa: CASSLTQATNEKLFF

j_call: TRBJ1-1
v_call: TRBV5-1
cdr3_aa: CASLEGPGNTEAFF